The rows below give T cell receptor beta chains drawn from one sample of a study of blood T cell repertoires in COVID-19. Data came from immunoSEQ multiplex PCR; TCRdb stores just in-frame clones and leaves some out. The sample includes a few hundred thousand clones, around 82% seen only once; the top ten take around 7.3%. What was sequenced was peripheral blood. These receptors originate from a woman aged 65 to 85 with acute or convalescent COVID-19. CDR3s include the opening cysteine and the closing phenylalanine or tryptophan. D genes are given only for firm matches. The size of a clone is reported for some rows only, either as once, few or many, or as a class for expanded clones.

TRBV9,TRBJ1-2,.,.,CASSTGQFFTYGYTF,TGTGCCAGCAGCACCGGACAGTTTTTCACCTATGGCTACACCTTC
TRBV2,TRBJ2-2,.,.,CASSPTATGELFF,TGTGCCAGCAGCCCGACAGCCACCGGGGAGCTGTTTTTT
TRBV7-8,TRBJ2-1,TRBD2,.,CASSNPVAGGNEQFF,TGTGCCAGCAGCAACCCTGTAGCGGGGGGAAATGAGCAGTTCTTC
TRBV9,TRBJ2-2,.,.,CASSDGRTGELFF,TGTGCCAGCAGCGATGGGAGGACCGGGGAGCTGTTTTTT
TRBV30,TRBJ2-2,.,.,CAWSPVSRGRTGELFF,TGTGCCTGGAGTCCGGTTTCGCGGGGGCGCACCGGGGAGCTGTTTTTT
TRBV9,TRBJ2-2,.,.,CASSVDIGELFF,TGTGCCAGCAGCGTAGATATCGGGGAGCTGTTTTTT
TRBV7-8,TRBJ2-5,.,.,CASSYNRVQETQYF,TGTGCCAGCAGCTACAACAGGGTCCAAGAGACCCAGTACTTC
TRBV30,TRBJ1-2,.,.,CAWNLGRSNYGYTF,TGTGCCTGGAATCTGGGCAGGTCGAACTATGGCTACACCTTC
TRBV6-2/TRBV6-3,TRBJ2-5,.,.,CASSSHGQGGRTQYF,TGTGCCAGCAGTTCCCACGGACAGGGAGGGAGGACCCAGTACTTC
TRBV28,TRBJ2-7,TRBD1,.,CASSLSGTGPGEQYF,TGTGCCAGCAGTTTATCCGGGACAGGCCCGGGGGAGCAGTACTTC
TRBV25-1,TRBJ1-2,TRBD1,.,CASTGTGNYGYTF,TGTGCCAGCACCGGGACAGGGAACTATGGCTACACCTTC
TRBV28,TRBJ1-2,TRBD1,.,CASSSGQGAYGYTF,TGTGCCAGCAGTTCTGGACAGGGAGCCTATGGCTACACCTTC
TRBV14,TRBJ2-1,.,.,CASSLLRGQIGEQFF,TGTGCCAGCAGCCTCCTTCGAGGACAGATTGGTGAGCAGTTCTTC
TRBV6-5,TRBJ2-7,TRBD2,.,CASQAGGEQYF,TGTGCCAGCCAAGCGGGGGGTGAGCAGTACTTC
TRBV27,TRBJ2-2,TRBD1,once,CACRGGTGTGNLGSNTGELFF,TGTGCCTGTAGGGGGGGTACCGGGACAGGGAATTTGGGCTCCAACACCGGGGAGCTGTTTTTT
TRBV18,TRBJ2-7,.,few,CASSPSAGSYEQYF,TGTGCCAGCTCACCATCAGCAGGGTCCTACGAGCAGTACTTC
TRBV5-1,TRBJ2-3,TRBD2,.,CASSLGAGGLEQGYF,TGCGCCAGCAGCTTGGGCGCGGGGGGCCTAGAGCAGGGGTATTTT
TRBV11-3,TRBJ1-1,.,.,CASSLQGNTEAFF,TGTGCCAGCAGCTTACAGGGTAACACTGAAGCTTTCTTT
TRBV12-5,TRBJ1-2,TRBD1,.,CASGLVLGRDRVPYGYTF,TGTGCTAGTGGTTTGGTACTCGGCCGGGACAGGGTTCCCTATGGCTACACCTTC
TRBV18,TRBJ1-5,.,.,CASSPDDQTQHF,TGTGCCAGCTCACCTGATGATCAGACCCAGCATTTT
TRBV11-3,TRBJ2-2,.,.,CASSSRLGIGGETGELFF,TGTGCCAGCAGCTCTCGTTTAGGGATAGGGGGAGAGACCGGGGAGCTGTTTTTT
TRBV30,TRBJ2-5,TRBD2,.,CASAGAGGMKTQYF,TGTGCCTCGGCGGGGGCGGGGGGGATGAAGACCCAGTACTTC
TRBV10-2,TRBJ2-1,.,.,CASISRSPSYNEQFF,TGCGCCAGCATATCGCGGTCACCGTCCTACAATGAGCAGTTCTTC
TRBV6-5,TRBJ1-6,.,.,CASSYSGGDNSPLHF,TGTGCCAGCAGTTACTCAGGCGGCGATAATTCACCCCTCCACTTT
TRBV18,TRBJ2-5,.,.,CASSSQGLQETQYF,TGTGCCAGCTCGTCACAAGGACTACAAGAGACCCAGTACTTC
TRBV19,TRBJ1-5,.,.,CASSPMRGSNQPQHF,TGTGCCAGTAGCCCAATGCGAGGTAGCAATCAGCCCCAGCATTTT
TRBV7-2,TRBJ2-5,.,.,CASSPNSGTLKETQYF,TGTGCCAGCAGCCCTAACTCCGGGACATTAAAAGAGACCCAGTACTTC
TRBV9,TRBJ2-5,.,.,CASALGGGFPLETQYF,TGTGCCAGTGCGCTCGGTGGGGGGTTCCCTTTGGAGACCCAGTACTTC
TRBV11-2,TRBJ2-1,TRBD2,few,CASSLSGTASSGGRNEQFF,TGTGCCAGCAGCTTATCGGGGACGGCTTCTAGCGGGGGCCGCAATGAGCAGTTCTTC
TRBV3-1/TRBV3-2,TRBJ1-3,TRBD1,.,CASSDGQGPAEVTGNTIYF,TGTGCCAGCAGCGATGGACAGGGGCCAGCGGAGGTTACTGGAAACACCATATATTTT
TRBV5-1,TRBJ2-3,TRBD2,.,CASSLSGAATDTQYF,TGCGCCAGCAGCCTTAGCGGGGCCGCCACAGATACGCAGTATTTT
TRBV24-1,TRBJ2-3,.,.,CATSPAGTGGSDTQYF,TGTGCCACCTCCCCCGCAGGGACCGGAGGGTCGGATACGCAGTATTTT
TRBV6-5,TRBJ1-5,TRBD1,.,CATSEGQKNQPQHF,TGTGCCACCTCGGAGGGACAGAAGAATCAGCCCCAGCATTTT
TRBV11-2,TRBJ2-3,.,.,CASSPWEKDTQYF,TGTGCCAGCAGCCCCTGGGAGAAAGATACGCAGTATTTT
TRBV5-1,TRBJ2-1,TRBD2,.,CASSSTSGGTNEQFF,TGCGCCAGCAGCTCGACTAGCGGGGGGACCAATGAGCAGTTCTTC
TRBV10-3,TRBJ2-4,TRBD2,.,CAISEQGLAILGDIQYF,TGTGCCATCAGTGAACAGGGACTAGCGATACTCGGGGACATTCAGTACTTC
TRBV21-1,TRBJ2-5,.,once,CASSKEGQGEETQYF,TGTGCCAGCAGTAAAGAGGGACAGGGGGAAGAGACCCAGTACTTC
TRBV5-1,TRBJ2-2,.,.,CASSLDAGTGELFF,TGCGCCAGCAGCTTGGACGCGGGCACCGGGGAGCTGTTTTTT
TRBV4-2,TRBJ1-2,.,.,CASSQGRSGGNYGYTF,TGTGCCAGCAGCCAAGGACGATCCGGGGGAAACTATGGCTACACCTTC
TRBV7-2,TRBJ2-5,TRBD2,once,CASSLTAGGETQYF,TGTGCCAGCAGCTTAACAGCGGGGGGGGAGACCCAGTACTTC
TRBV5-1,TRBJ2-3,.,.,CASSFTGGTDTQYF,TGCGCCAGCAGCTTCACCGGGGGCACAGATACGCAGTATTTT
TRBV30,TRBJ1-1,.,.,CAWSVSPNTEAFF,TGTGCCTGGAGTGTCAGTCCGAACACTGAAGCTTTCTTT
TRBV18,TRBJ1-5,.,few,CASSPSYQETASGQPQHF,TGTGCCAGCTCACCTAGCTACCAGGAAACAGCCAGCGGTCAGCCCCAGCATTTT
TRBV2,TRBJ1-4,.,few,CASLSRANEKLFF,TGTGCCAGCCTATCCAGGGCCAATGAAAAACTGTTTTTT
TRBV9,TRBJ2-7,TRBD1,.,CASSARQGAGEQYF,TGTGCCAGCAGCGCTAGGCAGGGGGCGGGGGAGCAGTACTTC
TRBV4-1,TRBJ2-7,.,few,CASSRGTVTYEQYF,TGCGCCAGCAGCCGCGGGACAGTGACCTACGAGCAGTACTTC
TRBV20-1,TRBJ2-3,.,.,CSASAGVFQGTQYF,TGCAGTGCTAGTGCCGGGGTTTTTCAAGGTACGCAGTATTTT